This record concerns one T cell receptor (beta chain) sequence. This CDR3 spans 16 amino acids. The germline CDR1 and CDR2 sequences are KGHSH and LQKENI. V shed 6 bases and J shed 0 bases, with 15 bases lying between them. Treatment: some 20 received Ad26.COV2.S at low or high dose, single or two shots; five or six received placebo; per-sample allocation not given. Sampling took place 63 days after the first vaccine or placebo injection. Profiling relied on immunoSEQ multiplex PCR, and the TCRdb table lists in-frame clones only, not all of them. The sample includes 350,000 to 550,000 clones, approximately 89% of them seen just once. The sample belongs to a study of Ad26.COV2.S vaccination and SARS-CoV-2 variants.

Sequenced material: peripheral blood, taken in a trial of Ad26.COV2.S vaccine versus placebo. This receptor was obtained from a person aged 18-60 years who received the Ad26.COV2.S COVID-19 vaccine or a placebo. The chain recombines TRBV18 with TRBJ2-1; a weak D match, TRBD1 (6 bases). Here the CDR3 DNA reads TGTGCCAGCTCCCCCGCTACAGGGAGCTCCTACAATGAGCAGTTCTTC. It codes for CASSPATGSSYNEQFF.